This TCR beta chain was retrieved from a study of blood T cell repertoires in COVID-19. V shed 4 bases and J shed 4 bases, with 13 bases lying between them. This CDR3 comprises 14 residues. Germline CDR1 and CDR2: SGHTA and FQGNSA. TCRdb's table, derived via immunoSEQ multiplex PCR, lists solely in-frame clones and lacks some. The table lists about 84,000 clones, 90% to 95% of them singletons, with about 4.5% in the top ten. This receptor was obtained from a human donor with active COVID-19. The donor label of this sample is uncertain. This chain connects TRBV7-2 to TRBJ2-5; D is ambiguous. The sample comprised peripheral blood. For the CDR3, the DNA is TGTGCCAGCAGCTCCCCCCGTTTCCGAGAGACCCAGTACTTC. It encodes CASSSPRFRETQYF.